The text below deals with one T cell receptor (beta chain). Its antigen remains unidentified. The sample originates from a study of T cell repertoires in cytomegalovirus infection. Study summary: Evidence of both CMV infection and a matching HLA type came from public TCR beta signatures.

TCRdb itself ran the reads through MiXCR, one entry per CDR3 protein. The sample consists of roughly 230,000 distinct CDR3 sequences, approximately 6.7% of them appearing once. Broader study findings: Based on cumulative public TCR beta family frequency, carriers of CMV plus the relevant HLA were identified. HLA-C-restricted, CMV-specific TCR beta clonotypes were dominant ex vivo.

The CDR3 consists of 18 residues. The junction had 13 bases not matched to a gene; V was cut back by 2 bases and J by 5 bases. Germline V gives CDR1 MNHEY, CDR2 SVGAGI. This rearrangement joins TRBV6-5 to TRBJ2-1, with 9 positions matching TRBD2. The sample consisted of PBMCs. This TCR derives from a human donor in good health (CMV status not recorded). Some clones in this sample may be carry-over from other donors' samples. This CDR3 reads CASSYVRGGISPHNEQFF. The DNA of the CDR3 is TGTGCCAGCAGTTACGTGCGGGGGGGCATTTCCCCTCACAATGAGCAGTTCTTC.